This T cell receptor (beta chain) was recorded in a study of T cell responses to AZD1222 COVID-19 vaccine. Broader study findings: Rises in breadth and depth of Spike-specific TCRs came after two AZD1222 doses. Scientists sampled the repertoires only once the peak T cell response had passed. Just five or six AZD1222 recipients were seropositive at baseline.

Germline CDR1 reads MNHEY; CDR2 reads SVGAGI. This CDR3 spans 15 amino acids. The V end was cut by 0 bases, the J end by 5 bases, with 13 bases between. Method: immunoSEQ multiplex PCR; TCRdb's copy keeps in-frame clones and lacks some. The data contain more than 75,000 clones, 90% of them singletons. Timing groups of about 4 and about 12 weeks for second doses were pooled. For this clone: The target antigen is unknown.

This TCR came from an adult who received the AZD1222 COVID-19 vaccine. The V call is TRBV6-5, the J call TRBJ1-1; possible D gene TRBD1, 5 bases. The sequenced sample was peripheral blood, obtained 28 days after the second AZD1222 dose. CDR3 sequence (DNA): TGTGCCAGCAGTTACTCGACGGGGCGAGGGACTGAAGCTTTCTTT. This translates into CASSYSTGRGTEAFF.